One sample yielded the 20 T cell receptor beta chains listed below, sequenced in a study of cytomegalovirus exposure and HLA in healthy donors. PCR involved 60 Vbeta and 13 Jbeta primers. Clones were sequenced by immunoSEQ multiplex PCR, and TCRdb holds only the in-frame ones, with some missing. The repertoire consists of under 150,000 clones, with about four fifths occurring once and the leading ten covering 2% to 2.5%. The sequencing input was PBMCs. The source of these receptors is a man aged 30-40 years in good health and CMV-seronegative.

This rearrangement joins TRBV20-1 to TRBJ2-3, with TRBD2 as a possible D gene (6 bases). This CDR3 has 11 amino acids. Germline lookup yields CDR1 DFQATT and CDR2 SNEGSKA (reference sequence). Trimming took off 2 bases at V and 8 bases at J, with 8 bases between the two ends. The CDR3 DNA follows: TGCAGTGCTAGAAGGGACTGTACGCAGTATTTT. It is translated as CSARRDCTQYF.

This sequence joins TRBV12-5 and TRBJ1-5; D remains ambiguous. Germline-derived CDR1 and CDR2 are LGHNT and FRNRAP. The CDR3 runs to 12 residues. Trimming took off 6 bases at V and 9 bases at J, with 12 bases between the two ends. CDR3 amino acids: CASGRPPGPQHF. DNA of the CDR3: TGTGCTAGTGGCCGCCCGCCAGGGCCCCAGCATTTT.

The rearrangement joins TRBV30 to TRBJ2-4; the match to TRBD1 covers 7 bases. Trimming at V came to 8 bases and at J to 3 bases, leaving 7 bases not matched to a gene. The CDR3 loop spans 13 amino acids. The germline V gene encodes CDR1 GTSNPN and CDR2 SVGIG (reference sequence). The CDR3 region is CALTGDVKNIQYF. The CDR3 bases are TGTGCCCTTACAGGGGATGTCAAAAACATTCAGTACTTC. The entire variable domain, with the rest obtained from reference TRBV30 and TRBJ2-4, is as follows: SQTIHQWPATLVQPVGSPLSLECTVEGTSNPNLYWYRQAAGRGLQLLFYSVGIGQISSEVPQNLSASRPQDRQFILSSKKLLLSDSGFYLCALTGDVKNIQYFGAGTRLSVL.

The V gene is TRBV30, the J gene TRBJ2-1; 8 bases fit TRBD1. The CDR3 has 13 residues. The germline CDR1 and CDR2 sequences are GTSNPN and SVGIG (reference sequence). Germline trimming cut 7 bases from V and 4 bases from J; bases unmatched to any gene: 6. The CDR3 sequence: CAYTGGTYNEQFF. CDR3 nucleotide sequence: TGTGCCTACACAGGGGGGACTTACAATGAGCAGTTCTTC.

V and J are TRBV28 and TRBJ1-5; 9 bases line up with TRBD1. Germline V CDR1 and CDR2: MDHEN, SYDVKM. The CDR3 length is 19 residues. Trimming took 4 bases from V and 2 from J; bases not matched to a gene: 15. In DNA form, the CDR3 reads TGTGCCAGCAGTTCAACCTTTTTCACAGGGGGCCCCGGCAATCAGCCCCAGCATTTT. This gives the protein CASSSTFFTGGPGNQPQHF.

V usage is TRBV28 and J usage is TRBJ2-7, with 9 bases that match TRBD2. The J segment lost 2 bases and the V segment lost 6 bases, leaving 5 bases of the junction unmatched. The CDR3 loop spans 14 amino acids. CDR1 is MDHEN, CDR2 SYDVKM, per germline. The CDR3: CASSSAGGAYEQYF. CDR3 nucleotide sequence: TGTGCCAGCAGCTCAGCGGGGGGCGCCTACGAGCAGTACTTC.

The chain carries TRBV5-4 and TRBJ1-3; maybe TRBD1 (6 bases). Trimming stripped 2 bases from V and 4 bases from J, with 10 bases between. CDR3 length equals 14 residues. CDR1 is SGHNT and CDR2 is YYREEE in the germline V gene (reference sequence). The CDR3 here is CASSLSGAGNTIYF. The CDR3, as DNA: TGTGCCAGCAGCTTATCAGGGGCCGGAAACACCATATATTTT. The variable domain in full, with the rest retrieved from reference TRBV5-4 and TRBJ1-3, is ETGVTQSPTHLIKTRGQQVTLRCSSQSGHNTVSWYQQALGQGPQFIFQYYREEENGRGNFPPRFSGLQFPNYSSELNVNALELDDSALYLCASSLSGAGNTIYFGEGSWLTVV.

V usage is TRBV6-1 and J usage is TRBJ2-7; maybe TRBD1 (6 bases). The CDR3 loop spans 13 amino acids. Germline V gives CDR1 MNHNS, CDR2 SASEGT. Deletions cut 7 bases from V and 0 bases from J, with 10 bases between. CDR3 sequence (DNA): TGTGCCAGCATTAGGACAGACTCCTACGAGCAGTACTTC. As protein: CASIRTDSYEQYF.

This clone was counted a single time. CDR3 nucleotide sequence: TGCGCCAGCAGCTTTTGGCCCTCTCTCCGGCAGGGGAATATAGAGACCCAGTACTTC. Amino acid sequence: CASSFWPSLRQGNIETQYF. V is TRBV5-1 and J is TRBJ2-5, with D tentatively TRBD1 (6 bases). Trimming removed 2 bases from V and 4 bases from J, with 27 bases in between. The V gene's germline CDR1 is SGHRS and CDR2 YFSETQ. The CDR3 spans 19 residues.

The chain has TRBV5-1 and TRBJ2-7; 7 nucleotides match TRBD1. The V and J ends lost 0 bases and 0 bases, in that order; junction bases with no gene match: 3. Germline CDR1 is SGHRS and CDR2 is YFSETQ. CDR3 length equals 15 residues. DNA of the CDR3: TGCGCCAGCAGCTTGGCCAGGGGGAGCTCCTACGAGCAGTACTTC. Amino acids: CASSLARGSSYEQYF.

V gene TRBV11-2 combines with J gene TRBJ1-1, with 11 nucleotides matching TRBD1. The CDR3 extends over 16 amino acids. Looked up from germline, CDR1 is SGHAT and CDR2 is FQNNGV. Trimming cost V 5 bases and J 1 base; bases outside gene matches: 6. For the CDR3, the DNA is TGTGCCAGCAGCCTCAGGACAGGGGGCACGAACACTGAAGCTTTCTTT. Translated: CASSLRTGGTNTEAFF.

The rearrangement joins TRBV5-1 to TRBJ1-2; D is perhaps TRBD1 (5 bases). Trimming left V 2 bases short and J 2 bases short, with 13 bases between. The germline gives CDR1 SGHRS, CDR2 YFSETQ. The length of the CDR3 is 15 residues. The CDR3 DNA follows: TGCGCCAGCAGCTTAGACAGTACTTCAAACTATGGCTACACCTTC. Translating gives CASSLDSTSNYGYTF.

This clone has only one observation. The CDR3 loop reads CSGVGQGITEAFF. The DNA of the CDR3 is TGCAGCGGTGTGGGACAGGGGATAACTGAAGCTTTCTTT. The J gene is TRBJ1-1, the V gene TRBV29-1; 10 bases fit TRBD1. The junction had 7 bases not matched to a gene; V was cut back by 7 bases and J by 5 bases. The CDR3 extends over 13 amino acids. In germline, CDR1 is SQVTM, CDR2 ANQGSEA.

This sequence joins TRBV7-9 and TRBJ1-2, with D possibly being TRBD1 (6 bases). In germline, CDR1 is SEHNR, CDR2 FQNEAQ (reference sequence). There are 16 residues in the CDR3. V dropped 2 bases and J dropped 3 bases, with 16 bases sitting between them. The CDR3 loop is CASSLFHREYYYGYTF. The CDR3 DNA reads TGTGCCAGCAGCTTATTTCACAGGGAATATTACTATGGCTACACCTTC.

Remarks on this clone: Other DNA sequences of this sample code for an identical CDR3. The J gene is TRBJ1-1, the V gene TRBV5-1, with TRBD1 identical over 7 bases. This CDR3 contains 14 residues. After removal of 2 bases from V and 0 bases from J, the junction contained 1 base not matched to a gene. Germline V gene lookup returns CDR1 SGHRS and CDR2 YFSETQ. CDR3 region: CASSLQGMNTEAFF. The DNA of the CDR3 is TGCGCCAGCAGCTTACAGGGGATGAACACTGAAGCTTTCTTT.

The V and J genes are TRBV5-1 and TRBJ1-1; D gene uncertain. V lost 4 bases and J 3 bases, leaving 25 bases between the germline ends. CDR3 length equals 18 residues. Germline V gene data show CDR1 as SGHRS and CDR2 as YFSETQ. The CDR3 loop reads CASSPGPGYRGLYTEAFF. The DNA of the CDR3 is TGCGCCAGCAGCCCTGGGCCGGGGTATCGAGGTTTGTACACTGAAGCTTTCTTT.

V and J are TRBV30 and TRBJ1-2, with D hard to call. Germline lookup yields CDR1 GTSNPN and CDR2 SVGIG (reference sequence). The V end lost 5 bases, the J end lost 4 bases, and 17 bases lay between the germline ends. The CDR3 length is 14 residues. The CDR3 spells CAWGPGGSGYGYTF. In nucleotides, the CDR3 is TGTGCCTGGGGTCCTGGAGGGTCAGGCTATGGCTACACCTTC.

This rearrangement joins TRBV15 to TRBJ2-3; possibly TRBD2 for D (6 bases). The CDR3 spans 17 residues. Trimming took off 2 bases at V and 3 bases at J, with 18 bases between the two ends. Germline V gives CDR1 LNHNV, CDR2 YYDKDF (reference sequence). CDR3 coding DNA: TGTGCCACCAGCAGACTACTGACTAGGATTACGACAGATACGCAGTATTTT. Amino acid sequence: CATSRLLTRITTDTQYF. The whole variable domain, filled in from reference TRBV15 and TRBJ2-3, reads DAMVIQNPRYQVTQFGKPVTLSCSQTLNHNVMYWYQQKSSQAPKLLFHYYDKDFNNEADTPDNFQSRRPNTSFCFLDIRSPGLGDTAMYLCATSRLLTRITTDTQYFGPGTRLTVL.

The rearrangement uses TRBV7-3 and TRBJ2-1; 7 nucleotides line up with TRBD1. The ends lost 4 bases at V and 7 bases at J; junction bases unmatched: 4. CDR1 and CDR2 (germline): SGHTA, FQGTGA. The CDR3 sequence is 13 residues long. The CDR3 DNA follows: TGTGCCAGCAGCTACGACAGGGCTAATGAGCAGTTCTTC. Its protein is CASSYDRANEQFF. Filled out from reference TRBV7-3 and TRBJ2-1, the complete variable domain reads GAGVSQTPSNKVTEKGKYVELRCDPISGHTALYWYRQSLGQGPEFLIYFQGTGAADDSGLPNDRFFAVRPEGSVSTLKIQRTERGDSAVYLCASSYDRANEQFFGPGTRLTVL.

The chain combines TRBV28 with TRBJ1-1; D is possibly TRBD1 (6 bases). This CDR3 comprises 15 residues. CDR1 MDHEN and CDR2 SYDVKM come from the germline V gene. The V and J ends lost 6 bases and 1 base respectively, with 15 bases between them. The CDR3 region is CASSYGGGGNTEAFF. The CDR3, as DNA: TGTGCCAGCAGCTATGGGGGCGGGGGGAACACTGAAGCTTTCTTT. The full variable domain, with the rest looked up from reference TRBV28 and TRBJ1-1, is DVKVTQSSRYLVKRTGEKVFLECVQDMDHENMFWYRQDPGLGLRLIYFSYDVKMKEKGDIPEGYSVSREKKERFSLILESASTNQTSMYLCASSYGGGGNTEAFFGQGTRLTVV.